This T cell receptor (beta chain) was sequenced for a study of patients and donors after allogeneic stem cell transplantation. After removal of 4 bases from V and 1 base from J, the junction contained 7 bases not matched to a gene. This CDR3 contains 17 residues. Looked up from germline, CDR1 is SGHDN and CDR2 is FVKESK. Via MiXCR, TCRdb re-called the RT-PCR reads, giving one row per CDR3 protein. In the table there are a few hundred thousand distinct CDR3 sequences, around two fifths of which are singletons. This chain joins TRBV14 and TRBJ2-3; 11 bases line up with TRBD2. Material: blood, either unsorted or a sorted T cell fraction (not recorded which). The TCR comes from a human donor who was either an allogeneic HSCT recipient or a stem cell or donor lymphocyte infusion donor (not recorded which). It is not recorded whose cells these are; they may come from a transplant donor. The CDR3 sequence is CASSLAGGPLGTDTQYF. The CDR3, as DNA: TGTGCCAGCAGCCTAGCGGGGGGGCCCCTTGGCACAGATACGCAGTATTTT.